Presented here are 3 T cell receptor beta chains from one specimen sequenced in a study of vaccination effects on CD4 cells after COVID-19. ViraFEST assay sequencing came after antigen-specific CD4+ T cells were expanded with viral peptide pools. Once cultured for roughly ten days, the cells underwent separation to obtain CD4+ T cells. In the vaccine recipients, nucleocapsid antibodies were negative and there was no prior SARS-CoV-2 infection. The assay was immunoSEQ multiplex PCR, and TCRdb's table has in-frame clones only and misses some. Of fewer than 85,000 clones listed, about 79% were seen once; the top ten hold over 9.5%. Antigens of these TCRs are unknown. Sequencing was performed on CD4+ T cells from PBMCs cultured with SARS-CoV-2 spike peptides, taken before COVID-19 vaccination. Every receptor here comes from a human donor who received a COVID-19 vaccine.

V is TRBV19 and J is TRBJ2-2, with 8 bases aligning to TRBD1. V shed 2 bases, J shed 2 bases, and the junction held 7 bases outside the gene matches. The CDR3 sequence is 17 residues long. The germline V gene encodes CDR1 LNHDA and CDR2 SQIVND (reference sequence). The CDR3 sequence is CASSILAGQGNTGELFF. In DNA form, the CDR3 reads TGTGCCAGTAGTATATTAGCTGGACAGGGAAACACCGGGGAGCTGTTTTTT.

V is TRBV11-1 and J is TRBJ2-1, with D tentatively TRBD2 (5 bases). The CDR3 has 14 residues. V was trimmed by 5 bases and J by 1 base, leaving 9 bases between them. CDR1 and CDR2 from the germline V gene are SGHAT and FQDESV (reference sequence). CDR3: CASSPPGSYNEQFF. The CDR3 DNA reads TGTGCCAGCAGCCCCCCGGGGTCCTACAATGAGCAGTTCTTC.

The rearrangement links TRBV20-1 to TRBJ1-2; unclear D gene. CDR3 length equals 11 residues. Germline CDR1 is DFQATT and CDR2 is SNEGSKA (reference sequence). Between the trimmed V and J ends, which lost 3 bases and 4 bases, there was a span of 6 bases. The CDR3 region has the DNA TGCAGTGCTAGTGCAGCCTATGGCTACACCTTC. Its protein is CSASAAYGYTF.